This T cell receptor beta chain was profiled in a study of cytomegalovirus exposure and HLA in healthy donors. Study-level points and caveats: Cytomegalovirus status was reportedly diagnosed by the classifier with high sensitivity and specificity. Productive status was seen about 87% or about 30% of the time for most TCR beta V segments in an earlier analysis. Sequences of the TCR beta chain were said to predict the HLA-A and HLA-B alleles of most subjects accurately. Investigators reported approximately 150 TCR beta chains as tied to cytomegalovirus.

PCR was performed using 60 Vbeta and 13 Jbeta primers. The protocol was immunoSEQ multiplex PCR, while the TCRdb copy is restricted to in-frame clones and leaves out a portion. Of about 120,000 clones listed, 80% are singletons. As to this clone: The antigen remains unidentified.

Trimming removed 6 bases from V and 1 base from J, with 6 bases in between. CDR1 and CDR2 from the germline V gene are MGHDK and SYGVNS. The CDR3 has 13 amino acids. Sequenced material: PBMCs. The chain employs TRBV25-1 and TRBJ2-2, with D hard to call. The TCR was taken from a female donor in good health and CMV-seropositive. The DNA of the CDR3 is TGTGCCAGCAGATCACAGAACACCGGGGAGCTGTTTTTT. This encodes CASRSQNTGELFF.